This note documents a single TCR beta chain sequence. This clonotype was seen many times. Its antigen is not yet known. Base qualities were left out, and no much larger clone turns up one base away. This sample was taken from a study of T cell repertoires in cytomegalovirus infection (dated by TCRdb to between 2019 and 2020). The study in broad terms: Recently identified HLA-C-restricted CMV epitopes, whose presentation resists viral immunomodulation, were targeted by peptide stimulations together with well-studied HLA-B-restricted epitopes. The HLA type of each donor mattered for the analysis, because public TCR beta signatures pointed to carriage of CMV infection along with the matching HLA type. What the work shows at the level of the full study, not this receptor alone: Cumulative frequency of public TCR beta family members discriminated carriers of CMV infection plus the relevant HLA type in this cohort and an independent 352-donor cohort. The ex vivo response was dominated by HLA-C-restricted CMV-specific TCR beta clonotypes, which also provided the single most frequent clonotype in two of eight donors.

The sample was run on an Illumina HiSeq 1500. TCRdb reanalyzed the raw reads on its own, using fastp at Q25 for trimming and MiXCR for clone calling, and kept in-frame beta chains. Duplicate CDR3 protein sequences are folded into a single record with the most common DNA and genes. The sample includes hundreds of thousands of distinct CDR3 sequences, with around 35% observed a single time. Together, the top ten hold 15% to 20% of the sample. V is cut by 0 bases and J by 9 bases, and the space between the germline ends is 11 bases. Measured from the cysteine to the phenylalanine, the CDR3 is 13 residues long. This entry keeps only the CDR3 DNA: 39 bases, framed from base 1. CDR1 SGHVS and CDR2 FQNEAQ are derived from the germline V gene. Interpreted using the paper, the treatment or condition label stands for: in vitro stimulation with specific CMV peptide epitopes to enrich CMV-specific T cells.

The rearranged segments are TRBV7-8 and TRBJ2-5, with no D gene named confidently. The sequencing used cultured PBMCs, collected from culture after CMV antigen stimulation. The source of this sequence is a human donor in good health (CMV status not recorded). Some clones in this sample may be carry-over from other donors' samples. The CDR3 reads CASSLARDPPQYF. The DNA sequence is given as TGTGCCAGCAGCTTAGCTCGCGACCCACCCCAGTACTTC.